This entry lists 21 T cell receptor beta chains sequenced from one sample in a study of cytomegalovirus exposure and HLA in healthy donors. PCR primers comprised 60 Vbeta and 13 Jbeta primers. TCRdb's table, derived via immunoSEQ multiplex PCR, lists solely in-frame clones and lacks some. The table lists 200,000 to 250,000 clones, over 60% of them singletons. Material for sequencing was PBMCs. These receptors were taken from a young man in good health and CMV-seronegative.

The rearrangement links TRBV6-5 to TRBJ2-5; D unresolved. With 0 bases removed from V and 3 bases from J, the gap between germline ends came to 8 bases. Germline values: CDR1 MNHEY, CDR2 SVGAGI. The CDR3 has 14 amino acids. The CDR3 here is CASSYSRVKETQYF. The CDR3 DNA reads TGTGCCAGCAGTTACTCGCGTGTAAAAGAGACCCAGTACTTC.

V gene TRBV6-1 combines with J gene TRBJ2-1; D gene unclear. The length of the CDR3 is 13 residues. The germline V gene encodes CDR1 MNHNS and CDR2 SASEGT. Trimming removed 5 bases at V and 8 bases at J, with 13 bases between. The CDR3 reads CASSNIPSDEQFF. DNA for the CDR3: TGTGCCAGCAGTAATATCCCAAGCGATGAGCAGTTCTTC.

This clone has only a few counts. J is TRBJ1-2 and V is TRBV6-6; no firm D call. Trimming stripped 6 bases from V and 4 bases from J, with 15 bases between. CDR3 length equals 14 residues. CDR1 and CDR2 from the germline V gene are MNHNY and SVGAGI (reference sequence). The DNA for the CDR3 is TGTGCCAGCAGAAACCCCACCAGTGGCTATGGCTACACCTTC. This translates into CASRNPTSGYGYTF.

The chain has TRBV28 and TRBJ1-2; possible D gene TRBD1, 6 bases. Germline V gene data show CDR1 as MDHEN and CDR2 as SYDVKM. The CDR3 consists of 17 residues. V was pared by 6 bases and J by 5 bases, with 25 bases between. CDR3 region: CASSRVGASISGYGYTF. DNA of the CDR3: TGTGCCAGCAGCCGAGTGGGGGCTTCGATTTCTGGATATGGCTACACCTTC.

This chain's CDR3 is CASSPLAGGAFYEQYF. CDR3 nucleotide sequence: TGTGCCAGTAGTCCTCTAGCGGGAGGGGCTTTCTACGAGCAGTACTTC. V and J are TRBV19 and TRBJ2-7, with 12 nucleotides matching TRBD2. The CDR3 runs to 16 residues. Per the germline V gene, CDR1 is LNHDA and CDR2 is SQIVND (reference sequence). V was pared by 5 bases and J by 3 bases, with 8 bases of the junction left unmatched. Supplemented by reference TRBV19 and TRBJ2-7, the full variable domain reads DGGITQSPKYLFRKEGQNVTLSCEQNLNHDAMYWYRQDPGQGLRLIYYSQIVNDFQKGDIAEGYSVSREKKESFPLTVTSAQKNPTAFYLCASSPLAGGAFYEQYFGPGTRLTVT.

A word on this clone: Other DNA sequences in the sample encode the same CDR3. CDR3 nucleotide sequence: TGTGCCAGCAGCCCTGGGACTAGCGGCCGCACAGATACGCAGTATTTT. Its protein product is CASSPGTSGRTDTQYF. The chain is built from TRBV28 and TRBJ2-3; the match to TRBD2 covers 11 bases. From germline, CDR1 is MDHEN and CDR2 SYDVKM. The CDR3 consists of 16 residues. The V segment lost 6 bases and the J segment 1 base; nucleotides outside the gene matches: 6.

The gene calls are TRBV27 and TRBJ1-3, with a tentative D call TRBD1 (6 bases). CDR1 and CDR2 (germline): MNHEY, SMNVEV (reference sequence). With 4 bases removed from V and 4 bases from J, the gap between germline ends came to 17 bases. This CDR3 has 16 residues. The CDR3 region has the DNA TGTGCCAGCAGTTCAACAGGGCATCCCGCGGGAAACACCATATATTTT. This sequence encodes CASSSTGHPAGNTIYF.

The rearrangement uses TRBV4-2 and TRBJ2-7, with TRBD2 identical over 11 bases. V was clipped by 0 bases and J by 0 bases; unmatched bases: 10. CDR3 length: 19 residues. Germline CDR1 LGHNA, CDR2 YNFKEQ. CDR3 amino acids: CASSQEEGGLAGLSYEQYF. The CDR3 region has the DNA TGTGCCAGCAGCCAAGAGGAGGGAGGACTAGCGGGCCTCTCCTACGAGCAGTACTTC.

This chain links TRBV7-9 with TRBJ1-2; D uncertain. V was pared by 1 base and J by 4 bases, with 4 bases between. Germline-derived CDR1 and CDR2 are SEHNR and FQNEAQ (reference sequence). The CDR3 runs 12 residues. For the CDR3, the DNA is TGTGCCAGCAGCTTAGTCAGCTATGGCTACACCTTC. Its protein is CASSLVSYGYTF.

V usage is TRBV5-8 and J usage is TRBJ1-2; 8 nucleotides line up with TRBD1. Germline V lookup: CDR1 SGHTS, CDR2 YDEGEE. The CDR3 has 14 residues. J gave up 4 bases and V 4 bases, and 6 bases lay outside the gene matches. The CDR3 sequence: CASSPGQAFYGYTF. The CDR3, as DNA: TGTGCCAGCAGCCCGGGACAGGCCTTCTATGGCTACACCTTC.

V and J are TRBV5-6 and TRBJ1-1; D perhaps matches TRBD1 (5 bases). V shed 0 bases and J shed 1 base, with 10 bases lying between them. Per the germline V gene, CDR1 is SGHDT and CDR2 is YYEEEE. CDR3 length: 15 residues. The DNA of the CDR3 is TGTGCCAGCAGCTTGGACAGGAACTCGAACACTGAAGCTTTCTTT. Protein: CASSLDRNSNTEAFF.

The chain recombines TRBV14 with TRBJ2-2; D uncertain. CDR1 is SGHDN, CDR2 FVKESK, per germline. Trimming took 1 base from V and 8 from J, leaving 8 bases between them. This CDR3 region has 13 residues. The CDR3 DNA reads as TGTGCCAGCAGCCAAGGCCGGGTTGGGGAGCTGTTTTTT. Translation: CASSQGRVGELFF.

The genes are TRBV7-9 and TRBJ2-7, with unresolved D. Trimming took 5 bases from V and 9 from J, leaving 14 bases between them. This CDR3 is 12 amino acids long. Germline V gene sequence: CDR1 SEHNR, CDR2 FQNEAQ (reference sequence). CDR3 sequence: CASSTTGGGQYF. The CDR3 DNA is TGTGCCAGCAGCACCACGGGTGGCGGGCAGTACTTC.

CDR3 nucleotides: TGTGCCAGCAGTGAAGGGGTTAGGGCTAGCGGGAGGGCCAGGGAGACCCAGTACTTC. Amino acid sequence: CASSEGVRASGRARETQYF. The chain joins TRBV2 to TRBJ2-5, with TRBD2 identical over 12 bases. V was pared by 1 base and J by 5 bases, with 14 bases of the junction left unmatched. This CDR3 region has 19 residues. Germline V CDR1 and CDR2: SNHLY, FYNNEI.

V gene TRBV9 combines with J gene TRBJ1-1; D unclear. The CDR3 has 16 residues. Germline CDR1 reads SGDLS; CDR2 reads YYNGEE. Trimming left V 4 bases short and J 5 bases short, with 21 bases between. CDR3 sequence reads: CASSPPPFYRETEAFF. The CDR3 bases are TGTGCCAGCAGCCCTCCCCCATTTTACAGAGAGACTGAAGCTTTCTTT.

This rearrangement joins TRBV30 to TRBJ1-2; D is unclear. The CDR3 totals 14 residues. The V gene's germline CDR1 is GTSNPN and CDR2 SVGIG (reference sequence). With 0 bases removed from V and 5 bases from J, the gap between germline ends came to 13 bases. This chain's CDR3 is CAWSVPGEVYGYTF. The CDR3 nucleotides are TGTGCCTGGAGTGTACCCGGGGAAGTGTATGGCTACACCTTC.

This chain joins TRBV18 and TRBJ2-2, with TRBD1 matching over 9 bases. J lost 6 bases, V lost 5 bases, and 7 bases had no gene match. Germline assignment: CDR1 KGHSH and CDR2 LQKENI. The CDR3 totals 15 residues. The DNA for the CDR3 is TGTGCCAGCTCAACGGGACAGGGTTCTCCCGGGGAGCTGTTTTTT. It codes for CASSTGQGSPGELFF.

As regards this clone: This same CDR3 is encoded by further DNA sequences in the sample. The rearrangement links TRBV11-2 to TRBJ2-7; TRBD1 is a possible D gene (5 bases). The length of the CDR3 is 13 residues. Germline values: CDR1 SGHAT, CDR2 FQNNGV. Trimming left V 3 bases short and J 3 bases short, with 9 bases between. The CDR3 sequence is CASSLGLVYEQYF. DNA for the CDR3: TGTGCCAGCAGCTTGGGGCTCGTCTACGAGCAGTACTTC.

This chain connects TRBV7-9 to TRBJ2-7, with D tentatively TRBD2 (6 bases). Germline CDR1 reads SEHNR; CDR2 reads FQNEAQ (reference sequence). The CDR3 contains 14 residues. V was cut by 3 bases and J by 3 bases, with 12 bases left in between. The CDR3 loop reads CASSLAGLSYEQYF. Here the CDR3 DNA reads TGTGCCAGCAGCTTGGCGGGACTTAGCTACGAGCAGTACTTC.

The gene calls are TRBV11-3 and TRBJ2-3; TRBD1 agrees at 7 bases. Germline CDR1 and CDR2: SGHNT and YENEEA. CDR3 length: 14 residues. V trimming: 5 bases; J trimming: 5 bases; junction bases outside the gene matches: 7. The chain's CDR3 is CASSLQGQQDTQYF. The CDR3 DNA follows: TGTGCCAGCAGCCTACAGGGGCAGCAAGATACGCAGTATTTT.

The genes are TRBV7-2 and TRBJ2-6, with 11 bases identical to TRBD2. There are 19 residues in the CDR3. Germline CDR1 SGHTA, CDR2 FQGNSA. V was pared by 2 bases and J by 4 bases, with 10 bases of the junction left unmatched. CDR3 in DNA: TGTGCCAGCAGCTTACCGGCGGTAGCGGGAGGGGCGGGGGCCAACGTCCTGACTTTC. Its translation: CASSLPAVAGGAGANVLTF.